This T cell receptor (beta chain) came from a study of blood T cell repertoires in COVID-19. Study in general: From the United States, Italy and Spain came samples of acute and convalescent COVID-19. Nucleic acid was either cDNA or gDNA, and it came from T cells, B-cell-depleted T cells, or PBMCs.

This clone has a single count. Per the original data handling: Reference gene primers were amplified, and this amplification served to estimate nucleated cell counts. The data were produced by immunoSEQ multiplex PCR, yet TCRdb's version contains in-frame clones alone and is incomplete. V, J and clone size were drawn from that table, and D and trimming were deduced from the DNA. The data hold around 200,000 clones, with over 75% observed a single time. The specimen was peripheral blood. The TCR originated in a man in his sixties with acute or convalescent COVID-19.

The CDR3 is CASRGLAASGSEQFF. The CDR3 DNA sequence: TGCGCCAGCAGAGGACTAGCGGCCTCGGGGTCCGAGCAGTTCTTC. The chain recombines TRBV5-1 with TRBJ2-1; 10 bases align to TRBD2. Germline CDR1 and CDR2: SGHRS and YFSETQ. The ends lost 5 bases at V and 10 bases at J; junction bases unmatched: 12. The CDR3 length is 15 residues.